The next 20 T cell receptor beta chains were all read from a single sample in a study of blood T cell repertoires in COVID-19. Generated by immunoSEQ multiplex PCR, the TCRdb table keeps only in-frame clones and is missing some. The sample has around 150,000 clones; approximately 81% are singletons. The sample was peripheral blood. These receptors were obtained from a human donor with acute or convalescent COVID-19. The donor label of this sample is uncertain.

This clone showed up just once. The chain couples TRBV2 to TRBJ1-1; 8 bases line up with TRBD1. The CDR3 contains 12 residues. The germline V gene encodes CDR1 SNHLY and CDR2 FYNNEI. Unmatched junction bases numbered 8, after V lost 6 bases and J lost 11 bases. The CDR3 DNA reads TGTGCCAGCAGATACACAGGGGGAGGGGCTTTCTTT. Protein product: CASRYTGGGAFF.

V gene TRBV18 combines with J gene TRBJ2-2; 13 positions agree with TRBD2. Germline values: CDR1 KGHSH, CDR2 LQKENI. The CDR3 is 19 residues long. Losses at the gene ends were 0 bases for V and 1 base for J; bases not matched to a gene: 5. This chain's CDR3 is CASSPPRLAGGGNTGELFF. CDR3 nucleotide sequence: TGTGCCAGCTCACCACCGCGACTAGCGGGGGGCGGGAACACCGGGGAGCTGTTTTTT.

The chain links TRBV6-6 to TRBJ1-5; TRBD1 is a possible D gene (5 bases). Germline values: CDR1 MNHNY, CDR2 SVGAGI (reference sequence). The CDR3 is made up of 13 amino acids. Trimming shortened V by 6 bases and J by 3 bases, and 9 bases separated the two germline ends. The CDR3 sequence is CASSATVNQPQHF. The CDR3 DNA is TGTGCCAGCAGCGCGACAGTCAATCAGCCCCAGCATTTT.

The rearrangement uses TRBV27 and TRBJ1-5; D uncertain. Looked up from germline, CDR1 is MNHEY and CDR2 is SMNVEV (reference sequence). Trimming removed 5 bases from V and 7 bases from J, with 21 bases in between. The CDR3 consists of 16 residues. The CDR3 sequence: CASSPIPWEARQPQHF. The CDR3 DNA reads TGTGCCAGCAGTCCCATCCCATGGGAGGCCCGACAGCCCCAGCATTTT.

The chain combines TRBV7-9 with TRBJ1-1, with TRBD1 identical over 8 bases. V shed 3 bases, J shed 3 bases, and the junction held 12 bases outside the gene matches. This CDR3 is built from 17 residues. Germline values: CDR1 SEHNR, CDR2 FQNEAQ (reference sequence). In DNA form, the CDR3 reads TGTGCCAGCAGCTTCGGGACAGGAATATTTAGGGACACTGAAGCTTTCTTT. Protein product: CASSFGTGIFRDTEAFF.

This rearrangement joins TRBV7-3 to TRBJ1-1, with 9 bases identical to TRBD1. CDR3 size: 17 residues. Germline CDR1 reads SGHTA; CDR2 reads FQGTGA. With 1 base clipped from V and 5 bases from J, the junction kept 11 bases outside the gene matches. Written as DNA, the CDR3 is TGTGCCAGCAGCTTAAGGCCCAAGGACAGGGGTGGGACTGAAGCTTTCTTT. This encodes CASSLRPKDRGGTEAFF.

This clone was counted once. The J gene is TRBJ1-3, the V gene TRBV7-9, with D possibly TRBD1 on 6 matching bases. The CDR3 totals 17 residues. Deletions cut 2 bases from V and 0 bases from J, with 14 bases between. The V gene's germline CDR1 is SEHNR and CDR2 FQNEAQ (reference sequence). Here the CDR3 reads CASSLPLQGFSGNTIYF. CDR3 DNA: TGTGCCAGCAGCTTACCCCTACAGGGATTCTCTGGAAACACCATATATTTT.

This clone was seen a handful of times. The gene calls are TRBV19 and TRBJ2-2; a weak D match, TRBD1 (5 bases). Per the germline V gene, CDR1 is LNHDA and CDR2 is SQIVND (reference sequence). The CDR3 loop spans 12 amino acids. V dropped 0 bases and J dropped 9 bases, with 5 bases sitting between them. This CDR3 is CASSIEGRELFF. In DNA, the CDR3 is TGTGCCAGTAGTATAGAGGGGCGGGAGCTGTTTTTT.

The rearrangement uses TRBV4-3 and TRBJ1-1, with 7 bases that match TRBD1. CDR3 length equals 15 residues. The germline V gene encodes CDR1 LGHNA and CDR2 YSLEER. Trimming cost V 1 base and J 8 bases; bases outside gene matches: 10. The CDR3 DNA follows: TGCGCCAGCAGCCAAGGGTATTTACAGGGGACGGAAGCTTTCTTT. It specifies CASSQGYLQGTEAFF.

The V and J genes are TRBV9 and TRBJ2-5; TRBD1 aligns across 8 bases. Trimming removed 4 bases from V and 4 bases from J; junction bases left unmatched: 9. This CDR3 comprises 15 residues. Germline-derived CDR1 and CDR2 are SGDLS and YYNGEE. For the CDR3, the DNA is TGTGCCAGCAGCCCGAACGACAGGGGAATAGAGACCCAGTACTTC. This translates into CASSPNDRGIETQYF.

The gene calls are TRBV6-5 and TRBJ2-5; a possible D gene is TRBD2 (7 bases). V lost 0 bases, J lost 6 bases, and 11 bases lay in between. Germline-derived CDR1 and CDR2 are MNHEY and SVGAGI. The CDR3 has 14 residues. CDR3 amino acids: CASSYSGGRKTQYF. Written as DNA, the CDR3 is TGTGCCAGCAGTTACTCGGGGGGGCGAAAGACCCAGTACTTC.

The CDR3 DNA sequence: TGTGCCAGCAGCATCCCAGGGCACGGAAACACCATATATTTT. Protein product: CASSIPGHGNTIYF. This chain links TRBV7-2 with TRBJ1-3; D perhaps matches TRBD1 (5 bases). Trimming shortened V by 5 bases and J by 4 bases, and 12 bases separated the two germline ends. The CDR3 length is 14 residues. Germline lookup yields CDR1 SGHTA and CDR2 FQGNSA.

The rearrangement links TRBV3-1 (or the pseudogene TRBV3-2) to TRBJ1-3, with D unclear. The CDR3 contains 14 residues. Germline lookup yields CDR1 LGHDT and CDR2 YNNKEL (reference sequence). V was pared by 11 bases and J by 0 bases, with 14 bases between. CDR3 residues: CAGRKRDSGNTIYF. CDR3 nucleotides: TGTGCCGGACGTAAGCGGGACTCTGGAAACACCATATATTTT.

The chain is built from TRBV11-2 and TRBJ1-5; a weak D match, TRBD1 (5 bases). The CDR3 is 14 residues long. The germline V gene encodes CDR1 SGHAT and CDR2 FQNNGV. Trimming took off 4 bases at V and 1 base at J, with 8 bases between the two ends. The CDR3 nucleotides are TGTGCCAGCAGCTCTTCAGGGAGCAATCAGCCCCAGCATTTT. This gives the protein CASSSSGSNQPQHF.

V usage is TRBV18 and J usage is TRBJ1-5; 7 bases align to TRBD1. The CDR3 is made up of 16 amino acids. V shed 3 bases and J 1 base; nucleotides not matched to a gene: 6. The germline gives CDR1 KGHSH, CDR2 LQKENI. The CDR3 protein is CASSPQSTGSNQPQHF. The CDR3 DNA reads TGTGCCAGCTCACCGCAGTCGACAGGGAGCAATCAGCCCCAGCATTTT.

The chain is built from TRBV14 and TRBJ2-3; weak D call: TRBD1 (5 bases). From germline, CDR1 is SGHDN and CDR2 FVKESK. V lost 4 bases, J lost 3 bases, and 11 bases lay in between. This CDR3 contains 14 residues. The chain's CDR3 is CASSPNRMTDTQYF. In nucleotides, the CDR3 is TGTGCCAGCAGCCCCAACAGGATGACAGATACGCAGTATTTT. Based on the CDR3 plus reference TRBV14 and TRBJ2-3, the full variable domain is EAGVTQFPSHSVIEKGQTVTLRCDPISGHDNLYWYRRVMGKEIKFLLHFVKESKQDESGMPNNRFLAERTGGTYSTLKVQPAELEDSGVYFCASSPNRMTDTQYFGPGTRLTVL.

This chain uses TRBV11-2 with TRBJ1-1; D call uncertain. Germline V CDR1 and CDR2: SGHAT, FQNNGV. V was cut by 3 bases and J by 6 bases, with 8 bases left in between. The CDR3 has 12 amino acids. CDR3 loop: CASSLGRPEAFF. Here the CDR3 DNA reads TGTGCCAGCAGCTTGGGGAGACCTGAAGCTTTCTTT.

The gene calls are TRBV4-2 and TRBJ1-2, with TRBD1 identical over 9 bases. The CDR3 is 15 residues long. Germline assignment: CDR1 LGHNA and CDR2 YNFKEQ. V was clipped by 5 bases and J by 5 bases; unmatched bases: 9. The CDR3 reads CASSSGQGQEYGYTF. DNA for the CDR3: TGTGCCAGCAGCTCCGGACAGGGGCAAGAGTATGGCTACACCTTC.

The V and J genes are TRBV7-9 and TRBJ2-2; 10 bases match TRBD1. J gave up 6 bases and V 0 bases, and 4 bases lay outside the gene matches. This CDR3 is 16 amino acids long. Germline V gene lookup returns CDR1 SEHNR and CDR2 FQNEAQ (reference sequence). The CDR3 DNA follows: TGTGCCAGCAGCTTAGCCGGGACAGGGGTCGCCGGGGAGCTGTTTTTT. Residues: CASSLAGTGVAGELFF.

The gene calls are TRBV2 and TRBJ1-5; 7 nucleotides line up with TRBD1. Germline-derived CDR1 and CDR2 are SNHLY and FYNNEI. Losses at the gene ends were 5 bases for V and 3 bases for J; bases not matched to a gene: 7. The CDR3 length is 15 residues. CDR3 nucleotide sequence: TGTGCCAGCAGTCAACAGGGGCCAACCAATCAGCCCCAGCATTTT. It encodes CASSQQGPTNQPQHF. Together with reference TRBV2 and TRBJ1-5, the CDR3 gives the full variable domain: EPEVTQTPSHQVTQMGQEVILRCVPISNHLYFYWYRQILGQKVEFLVSFYNNEISEKSEIFDDQFSVERPDGSNFTLKIRSTKLEDSAMYFCASSQQGPTNQPQHFGDGTRLSIL.